This is a list of T cell receptor beta chains from one sample in a study of follicular helper T cells after annual influenza vaccination. The table came from immunoSEQ multiplex PCR; TCRdb's copy has only in-frame clones and leaves some out. The sample contains around 6,500 clones, roughly four fifths of which appear only once. Specimen: CXCR5- memory CD4+ T cells sorted from blood, collected on the day of influenza vaccination. Every receptor here comes from an adult who received the influenza vaccine. Both conserved end residues are part of each CDR3. Only part of the rows carry a size: once, few, many, or a class if the clone is expanded.

V gene,clone size,J gene,CDR3 protein
TRBV14,NA,TRBJ2-3,CASSQGWVLTDTQYF
TRBV18,NA,TRBJ1-6,CASSLPDRVNSPLHF
TRBV29-1,NA,TRBJ2-7,CSVEEGVDEQYF
TRBV2,NA,TRBJ1-2,CASDRLGYTF
TRBV9,NA,TRBJ2-2,CASSVVAEGTHYTGELFF
TRBV25-1,NA,TRBJ2-1,CASAGTRRSEQFF
TRBV5-1,NA,TRBJ2-1,CASSLGGGGTYNEQFF
TRBV21-1,once,TRBJ1-2,CASSPDPGPIGGYTF
TRBV5-1,NA,TRBJ2-3,CASQNGAGLGRDTQYF
TRBV25-1,NA,TRBJ2-3,CASSRSGSGGADTQYF
TRBV4-1,few,TRBJ2-7,CASSQPFPRSVVKPYEQYF
TRBV7-9,NA,TRBJ1-3,CASSPPNTIYF
TRBV11-2,NA,TRBJ1-6,CASSSGDRGRTYNSPLHF
TRBV20-1,NA,TRBJ2-1,CSARGREQFF
TRBV7-9,NA,TRBJ1-4,CASSVRDAFVEKLFF
TRBV6-5,NA,TRBJ1-2,CASARGLQYGYTF
TRBV18,NA,TRBJ2-7,CASSPNSGTGSYEQYF
TRBV19,NA,TRBJ1-1,CASSIDPTGKNTEAFF
TRBV19,NA,TRBJ1-1,CASYPGLYNTEAFF
TRBV19,NA,TRBJ1-5,CASSIDGPLYQPQHF
TRBV5-1,NA,TRBJ2-5,CASSLVGRGETQYF
TRBV7-2,NA,TRBJ1-2,CASSLARAAAGYTF
TRBV7-9,NA,TRBJ2-1,CASSSRANNEQFF
TRBV6-5,NA,TRBJ1-1,CASRSGVREAFF
TRBV2,NA,TRBJ2-5,CASSTETQYF
TRBV9,NA,TRBJ2-3,CASSARGARSETQYF
TRBV9,few,TRBJ1-6,CASSVDNSPLHF
TRBV5-1,few,TRBJ1-1,CASSDDWGEAFF
TRBV9,NA,TRBJ1-2,CASSTAWNYGYTF
TRBV7-2,NA,TRBJ2-1,CASSLRFAWSSDNEQFF
TRBV7-2,NA,TRBJ1-3,CASSLNWLEGPGNTIYF
TRBV9,NA,TRBJ2-1,CASSDKRELNEQFF
TRBV6-5,NA,TRBJ2-4,CASSYGLAGAGNIQYF
TRBV5-4,NA,TRBJ2-5,CASSLRDNKETQYF
TRBV18,NA,TRBJ2-3,CASSPWEDTQYF
TRBV9,NA,TRBJ2-1,CASTRLGTGENEQFF
TRBV4-1,NA,TRBJ1-6,CASSQPTGGSYNSPLHF
TRBV11-3,NA,TRBJ2-1,CASSLDQDGGRNEQFF
TRBV20-1,NA,TRBJ2-1,CSATERGEQFF
TRBV19,NA,TRBJ2-5,CASSPPLSGETQYF
TRBV19,NA,TRBJ2-5,CASRRGAMETQYF